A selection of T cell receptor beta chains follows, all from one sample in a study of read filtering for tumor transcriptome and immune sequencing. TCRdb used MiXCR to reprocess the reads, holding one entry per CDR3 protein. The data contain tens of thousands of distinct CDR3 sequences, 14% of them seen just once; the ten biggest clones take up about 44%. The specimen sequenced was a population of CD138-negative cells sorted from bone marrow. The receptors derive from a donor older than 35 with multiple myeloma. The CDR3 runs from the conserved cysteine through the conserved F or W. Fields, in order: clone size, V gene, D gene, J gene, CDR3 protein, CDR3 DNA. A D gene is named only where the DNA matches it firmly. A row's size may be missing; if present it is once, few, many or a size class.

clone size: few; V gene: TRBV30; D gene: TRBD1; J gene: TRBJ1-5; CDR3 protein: CAWTRGQHNQPQHF; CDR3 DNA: TGTGCCTGGACCCGGGGACAGCACAATCAGCCCCAGCATTTT
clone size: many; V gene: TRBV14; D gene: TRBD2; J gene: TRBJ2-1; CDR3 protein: CASSQVGLAVYNEQFF; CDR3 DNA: TGTGCCAGCAGCCAAGTTGGACTAGCGGTCTACAATGAGCAGTTCTTC
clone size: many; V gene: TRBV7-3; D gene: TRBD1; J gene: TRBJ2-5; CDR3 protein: CASSRDRSETQYF; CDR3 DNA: TGTGCCAGCAGCCGGGACAGGTCAGAGACCCAGTACTTC
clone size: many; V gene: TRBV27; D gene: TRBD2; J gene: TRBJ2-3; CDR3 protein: CASSSLGREGSTDTQYF; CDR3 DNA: TGTGCCAGCAGCAGCCTTGGACGGGAGGGGAGCACAGATACGCAGTATTTT
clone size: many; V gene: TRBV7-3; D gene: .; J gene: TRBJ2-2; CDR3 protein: CASKGLTGAAGELFF; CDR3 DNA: TGTGCCAGCAAAGGATTGACGGGAGCCGCAGGGGAGCTGTTTTTT
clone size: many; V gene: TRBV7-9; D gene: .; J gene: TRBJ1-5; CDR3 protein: CASSQTGANQPQHF; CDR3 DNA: TGTGCCAGCAGCCAAACAGGTGCCAATCAGCCCCAGCATTTT
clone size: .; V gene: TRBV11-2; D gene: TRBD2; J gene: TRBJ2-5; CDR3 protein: CASSLGTSGRGGQYF; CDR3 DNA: TGTGCCAGCAGCTTAGGGACTAGCGGGAGAGGGGGCCAGTACTTC
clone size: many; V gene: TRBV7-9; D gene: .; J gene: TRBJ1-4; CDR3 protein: CASSLTQSRGNEKLFF; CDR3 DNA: TGTGCCAGCAGCTTAACCCAGAGTCGCGGTAATGAAAAACTGTTTTTT
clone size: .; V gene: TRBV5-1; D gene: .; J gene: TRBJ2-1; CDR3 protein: CASSLEAGRRDEQFF; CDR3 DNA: TGCGCCAGCAGCTTGGAGGCGGGCAGGAGGGATGAGCAGTTCTTC
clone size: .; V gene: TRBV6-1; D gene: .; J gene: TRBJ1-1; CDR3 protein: CASSDRENTEAFF; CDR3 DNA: TGTGCCAGCAGTGACAGGGAAAACACTGAAGCTTTCTTT
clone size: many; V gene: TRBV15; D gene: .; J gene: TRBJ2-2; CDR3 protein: CATSSRQNTGELFF; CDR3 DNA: TGTGCCACCAGCAGCCGACAGAACACCGGGGAGCTGTTTTTT
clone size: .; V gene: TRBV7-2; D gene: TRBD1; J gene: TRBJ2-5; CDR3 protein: CASSLGTGGPETQYF; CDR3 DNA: TGTGCCAGCAGCTTAGGGACAGGGGGGCCAGAGACCCAGTACTTC
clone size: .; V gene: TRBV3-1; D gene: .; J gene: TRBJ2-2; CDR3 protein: CASSPYRQNTGELFF; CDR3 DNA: TGTGCCAGCAGCCCTTACCGACAGAACACCGGGGAGCTGTTTTTT
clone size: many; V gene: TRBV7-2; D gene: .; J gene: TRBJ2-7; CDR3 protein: CASSSTSISYEQYF; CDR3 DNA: TGTGCCAGCAGCTCGACCAGTATTTCCTACGAGCAGTACTTC
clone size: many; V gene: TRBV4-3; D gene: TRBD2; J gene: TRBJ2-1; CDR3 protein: CASSQEEGTTFNEQFF; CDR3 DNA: TGCGCCAGCAGCCAAGAGGAAGGGACTACCTTCAATGAGCAGTTCTTC
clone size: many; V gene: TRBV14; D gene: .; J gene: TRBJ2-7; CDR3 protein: CASSQVIGGEQYF; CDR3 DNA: TGTGCCAGCAGCCAAGTAATCGGCGGCGAGCAGTACTTC
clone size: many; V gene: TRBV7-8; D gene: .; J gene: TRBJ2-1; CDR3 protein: CASSFLLKRYEQFF; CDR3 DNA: TGTGCCAGCAGCTTCCTTCTGAAGCGCTATGAGCAGTTCTTC
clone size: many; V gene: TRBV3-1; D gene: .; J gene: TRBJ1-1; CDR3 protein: CASSLNSASEAFF; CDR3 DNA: TGTGCCAGCAGCCTCAACTCTGCTTCTGAAGCTTTCTTT
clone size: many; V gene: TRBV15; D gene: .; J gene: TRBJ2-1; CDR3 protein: CATKGVYPEQFF; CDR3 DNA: TGTGCCACGAAGGGGGTCTACCCGGAGCAGTTCTTC
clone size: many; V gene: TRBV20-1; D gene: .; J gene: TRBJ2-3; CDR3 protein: CSALAGTHTLRTDTQYF; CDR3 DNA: TGCAGTGCACTTGCCGGGACTCACACCCTTCGCACAGATACGCAGTATTTT
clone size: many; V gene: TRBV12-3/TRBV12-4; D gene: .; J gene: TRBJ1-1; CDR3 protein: CASSLRRNTEAFF; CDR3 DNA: TGTGCCAGCAGTTTAAGGCGGAACACTGAAGCTTTCTTT
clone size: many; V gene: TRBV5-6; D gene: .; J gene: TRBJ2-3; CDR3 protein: CASSLWLFQGTDTQYF; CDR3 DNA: TGTGCCAGCAGCTTGTGGTTGTTCCAGGGCACAGATACGCAGTATTTT
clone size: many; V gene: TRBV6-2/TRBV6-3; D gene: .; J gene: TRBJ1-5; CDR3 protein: CASSYILMGGPLDQPQHF; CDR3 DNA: TGTGCCAGCAGTTACATCCTTATGGGTGGCCCCCTAGATCAGCCCCAGCATTTT
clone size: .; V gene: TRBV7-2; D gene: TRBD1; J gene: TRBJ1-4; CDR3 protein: CASSYDRGPGSEKLFF; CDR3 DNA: TGTGCCAGCAGCTACGACAGGGGGCCTGGCAGTGAAAAACTGTTTTTT
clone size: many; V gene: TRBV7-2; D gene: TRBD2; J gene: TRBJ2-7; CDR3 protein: CASSVGLAFPGEQYF; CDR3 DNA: TGTGCCAGCAGCGTGGGACTAGCGTTCCCCGGAGAGCAGTACTTC
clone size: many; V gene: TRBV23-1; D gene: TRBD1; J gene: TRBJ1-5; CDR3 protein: CASTLGQSRVADSNQPQHF; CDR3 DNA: TGCGCCAGCACCTTGGGACAGTCGCGCGTAGCCGATAGCAATCAGCCCCAGCATTTT
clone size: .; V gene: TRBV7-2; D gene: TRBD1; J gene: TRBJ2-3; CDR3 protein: CASRYGQGAADTQYF; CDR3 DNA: TGTGCCAGCAGATATGGACAGGGGGCCGCAGATACGCAGTATTTT
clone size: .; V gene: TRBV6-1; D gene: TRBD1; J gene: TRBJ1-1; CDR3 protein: CASSEGYAGGFRMNTEAFF; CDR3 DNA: TGTGCCAGCAGTGAAGGGTATGCAGGGGGCTTCCGCATGAACACTGAAGCTTTCTTT
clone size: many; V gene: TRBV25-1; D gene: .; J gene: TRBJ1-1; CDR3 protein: CASSEVTSRSAFF; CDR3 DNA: TGTGCCAGCAGTGAGGTGACATCCCGATCGGCTTTCTTT
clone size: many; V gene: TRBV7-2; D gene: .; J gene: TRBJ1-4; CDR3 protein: CASSLDQGLGEKLFF; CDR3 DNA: TGTGCCAGCAGCTTAGACCAGGGTTTAGGGGAAAAACTGTTTTTT
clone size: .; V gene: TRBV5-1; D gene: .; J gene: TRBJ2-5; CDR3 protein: CASSLTGLETQYF; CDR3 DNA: TGCGCCAGCAGCTTGACAGGGCTGGAGACCCAGTACTTC
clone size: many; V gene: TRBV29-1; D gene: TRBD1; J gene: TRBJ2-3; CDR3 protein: CSVAGTGELNTDTQYF; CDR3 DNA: TGCAGCGTCGCCGGGACAGGGGAACTTAACACAGATACGCAGTATTTT
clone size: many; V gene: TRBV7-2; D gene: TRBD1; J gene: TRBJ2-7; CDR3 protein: CASSSTGGGEQYF; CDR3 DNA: TGTGCCAGCAGCTCGACAGGGGGCGGCGAGCAGTACTTC
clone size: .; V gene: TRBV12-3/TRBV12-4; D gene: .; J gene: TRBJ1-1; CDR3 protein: CASSLMGPEAFF; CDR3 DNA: TGTGCCAGCAGTTTAATGGGGCCTGAAGCTTTCTTT
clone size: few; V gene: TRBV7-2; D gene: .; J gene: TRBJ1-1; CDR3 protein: CASSPGLTLNTEAFF; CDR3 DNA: TGTGCCAGCAGCCCAGGATTGACGCTGAACACTGAAGCTTTCTTT
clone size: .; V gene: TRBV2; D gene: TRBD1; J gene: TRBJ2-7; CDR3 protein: CASRAGDTGDYEQYF; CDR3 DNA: TGCGCCAGCAGGGCAGGTGATACAGGGGACTACGAGCAGTACTTC
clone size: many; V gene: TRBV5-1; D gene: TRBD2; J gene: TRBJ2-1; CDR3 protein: CASSLGTSGSGGKQFF; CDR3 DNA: TGCGCCAGCAGCTTAGGGACTAGCGGGAGTGGGGGGAAGCAGTTCTTC
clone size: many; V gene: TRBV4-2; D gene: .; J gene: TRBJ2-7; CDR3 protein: CASSQSIYGAGLSYEQYF; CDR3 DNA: TGTGCCAGCAGCCAATCCATCTACGGGGCAGGGCTATCCTACGAGCAGTACTTC